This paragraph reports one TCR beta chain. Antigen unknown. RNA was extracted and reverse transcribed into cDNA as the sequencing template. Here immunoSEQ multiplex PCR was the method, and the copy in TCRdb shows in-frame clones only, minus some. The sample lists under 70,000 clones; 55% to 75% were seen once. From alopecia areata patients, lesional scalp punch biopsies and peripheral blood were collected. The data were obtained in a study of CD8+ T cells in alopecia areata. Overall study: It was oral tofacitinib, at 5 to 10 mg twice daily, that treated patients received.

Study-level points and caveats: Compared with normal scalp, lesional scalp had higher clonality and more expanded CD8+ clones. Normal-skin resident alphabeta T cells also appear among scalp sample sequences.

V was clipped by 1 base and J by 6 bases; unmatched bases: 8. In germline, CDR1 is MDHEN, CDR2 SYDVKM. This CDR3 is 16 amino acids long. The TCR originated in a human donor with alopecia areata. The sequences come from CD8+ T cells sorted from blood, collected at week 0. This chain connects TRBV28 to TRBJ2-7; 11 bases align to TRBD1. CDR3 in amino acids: CASSLSWDRGFGEQYF. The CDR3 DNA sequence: TGTGCCAGCAGTTTATCCTGGGACAGGGGGTTCGGCGAGCAGTACTTC.